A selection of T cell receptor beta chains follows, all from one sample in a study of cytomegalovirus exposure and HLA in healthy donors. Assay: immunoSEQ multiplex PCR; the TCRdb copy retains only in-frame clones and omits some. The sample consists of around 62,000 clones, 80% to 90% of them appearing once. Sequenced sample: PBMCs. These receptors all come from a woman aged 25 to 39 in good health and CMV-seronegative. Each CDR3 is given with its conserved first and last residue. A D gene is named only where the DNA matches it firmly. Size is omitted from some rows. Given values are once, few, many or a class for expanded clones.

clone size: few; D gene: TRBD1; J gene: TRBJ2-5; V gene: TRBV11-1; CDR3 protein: CASSRGGGETQYF; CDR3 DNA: TGTGCCAGCAGCCGAGGGGGCGGAGAGACCCAGTACTTC
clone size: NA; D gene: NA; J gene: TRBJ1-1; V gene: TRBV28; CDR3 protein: CASSLWRTPNTEAFF; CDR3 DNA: TGTGCCAGCAGCCTTTGGAGAACCCCGAACACTGAAGCTTTCTTT
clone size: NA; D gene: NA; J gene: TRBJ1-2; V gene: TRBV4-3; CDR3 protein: CASSQGLAGGGYTF; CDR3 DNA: TGCGCCAGCAGCCAGGGGCTGGCAGGTGGCGGCTACACCTTC
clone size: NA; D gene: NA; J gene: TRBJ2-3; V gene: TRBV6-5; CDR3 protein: CASSYAGTPTDTQYF; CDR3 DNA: TGTGCCAGCAGTTACGCGGGGACCCCCACAGATACGCAGTATTTT
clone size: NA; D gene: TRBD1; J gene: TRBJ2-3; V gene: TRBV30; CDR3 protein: CAWSLDREWGNTQYF; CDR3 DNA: TGTGCCTGGAGCCTCGACAGGGAGTGGGGAAATACGCAGTATTTT
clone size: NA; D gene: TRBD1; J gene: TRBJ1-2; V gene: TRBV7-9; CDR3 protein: CASSPTRTGGIIGYTF; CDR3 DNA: TGTGCCAGCAGCCCCACCAGGACAGGGGGTATCATTGGCTACACCTTC
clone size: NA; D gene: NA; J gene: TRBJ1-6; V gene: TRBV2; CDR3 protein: CASSGDYSPLHF; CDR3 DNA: TGTGCCAGCAGTGGAGACTATTCACCCCTCCACTTT
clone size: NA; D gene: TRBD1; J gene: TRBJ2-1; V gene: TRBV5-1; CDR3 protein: CASSGPGQGNNEQFF; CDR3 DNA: TGCGCCAGCAGCGGTCCGGGACAGGGGAACAATGAGCAGTTCTTC
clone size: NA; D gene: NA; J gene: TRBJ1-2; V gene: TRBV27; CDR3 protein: CASSKRAGAPTGYTF; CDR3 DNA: TGTGCCAGCAGTAAAAGGGCAGGGGCACCCACGGGCTACACCTTC
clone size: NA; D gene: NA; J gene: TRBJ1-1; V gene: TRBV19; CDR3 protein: CASSIAGRAGTEAFF; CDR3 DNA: TGTGCCAGTAGTATCGCCGGCAGGGCCGGCACTGAAGCTTTCTTT
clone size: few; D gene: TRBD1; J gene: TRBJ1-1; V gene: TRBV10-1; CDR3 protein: CASSETRTGVMGEAFF; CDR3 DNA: TGCGCCAGCAGTGAGACCAGGACAGGGGTTATGGGTGAAGCTTTCTTT
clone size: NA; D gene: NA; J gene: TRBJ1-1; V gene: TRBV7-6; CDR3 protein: CASSLGPGSNTEAFF; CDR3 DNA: TGTGCCAGCAGCTTAGGCCCGGGGTCAAACACTGAAGCTTTCTTT
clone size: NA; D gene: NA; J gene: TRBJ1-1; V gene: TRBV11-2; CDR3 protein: CASSPRQLVNTEAFF; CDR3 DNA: TGTGCCAGCAGCCCACGACAGCTAGTGAACACTGAAGCTTTCTTT
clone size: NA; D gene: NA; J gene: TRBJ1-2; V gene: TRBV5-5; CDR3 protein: CASSGRGNYGYTF; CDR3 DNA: TGTGCCAGCAGCGGACGGGGAAACTATGGCTACACCTTC
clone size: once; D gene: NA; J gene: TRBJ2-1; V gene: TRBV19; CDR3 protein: CASRWSGKGRFNEQFF; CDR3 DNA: TGTGCCAGTAGATGGTCAGGGAAGGGGCGATTTAATGAGCAGTTCTTC
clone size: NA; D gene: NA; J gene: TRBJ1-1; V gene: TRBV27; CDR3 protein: CASSLSWGRTEAFF; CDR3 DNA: TGTGCCAGCAGTTTATCGTGGGGGCGCACTGAAGCTTTCTTT
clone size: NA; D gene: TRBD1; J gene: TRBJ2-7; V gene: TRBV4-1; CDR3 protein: CASSQAGTGYEQYF; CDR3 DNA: TGCGCCAGCAGCCAAGCCGGGACAGGCTACGAGCAGTACTTC
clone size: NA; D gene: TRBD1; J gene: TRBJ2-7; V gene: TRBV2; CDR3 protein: CASKDVLGRGPPEQYF; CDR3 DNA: TGTGCCAGCAAGGACGTCCTGGGCAGGGGGCCCCCCGAGCAGTACTTC
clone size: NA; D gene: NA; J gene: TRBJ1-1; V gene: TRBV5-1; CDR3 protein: CASSLADNSANTEAFF; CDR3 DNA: TGCGCCAGCAGCTTGGCCGATAACTCTGCGAACACTGAAGCTTTCTTT
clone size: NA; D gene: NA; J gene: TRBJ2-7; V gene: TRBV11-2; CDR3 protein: CASSLGISYEQYF; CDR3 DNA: TGTGCCAGCAGCTTAGGCATTAGTTACGAGCAGTACTTC
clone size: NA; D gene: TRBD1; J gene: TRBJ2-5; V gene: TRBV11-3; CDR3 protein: CASSPSARGRETQYF; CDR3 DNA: TGTGCCAGCAGCCCCTCCGCCAGGGGGCGAGAGACCCAGTACTTC
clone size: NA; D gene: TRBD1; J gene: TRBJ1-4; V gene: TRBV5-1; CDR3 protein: CASSQPGQGNEKLFF; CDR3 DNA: TGCGCCAGCAGCCAGCCGGGACAGGGAAATGAAAAACTGTTTTTT
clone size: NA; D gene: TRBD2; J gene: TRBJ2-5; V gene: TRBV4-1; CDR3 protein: CASRGQRGVQETQYF; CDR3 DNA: TGCGCCAGCAGGGGACAGCGGGGGGTCCAAGAGACCCAGTACTTC
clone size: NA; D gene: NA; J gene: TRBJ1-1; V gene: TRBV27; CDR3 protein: CASSYGLGQLEAFF; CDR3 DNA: TGTGCCAGCAGTTACGGTTTGGGGCAGCTTGAAGCTTTCTTT
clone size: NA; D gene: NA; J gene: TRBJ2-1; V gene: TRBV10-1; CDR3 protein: CASSESRGFGSYNEQFF; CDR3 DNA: TGCGCCAGCAGTGAGTCGAGGGGGTTTGGCTCCTACAATGAGCAGTTCTTC
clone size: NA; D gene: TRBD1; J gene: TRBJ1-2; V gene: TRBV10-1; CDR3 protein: CASSESGGTGLNGYTF; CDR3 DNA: TGCGCCAGCAGTGAGTCCGGCGGGACAGGGTTGAATGGCTACACCTTC
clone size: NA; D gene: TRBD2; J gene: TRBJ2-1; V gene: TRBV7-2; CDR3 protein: CASSGGGGVANEQFF; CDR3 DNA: TGTGCCAGCAGCGGGGGGGGAGGGGTAGCCAATGAGCAGTTCTTC
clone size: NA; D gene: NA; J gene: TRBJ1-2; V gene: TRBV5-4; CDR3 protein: CASSWGVLVNYGYTF; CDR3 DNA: TGTGCCAGCAGCTGGGGAGTTTTAGTCAACTATGGCTACACCTTC
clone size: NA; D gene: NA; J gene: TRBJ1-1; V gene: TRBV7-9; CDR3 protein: CASSLDRETEAFF; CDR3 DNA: TGTGCCAGCAGCTTAGACAGGGAGACTGAAGCTTTCTTT
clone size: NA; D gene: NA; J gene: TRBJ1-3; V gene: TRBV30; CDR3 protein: CAWSSRGGRGNTIYF; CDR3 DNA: TGTGCCTGGAGCTCACGGGGAGGGAGAGGAAACACCATATATTTT
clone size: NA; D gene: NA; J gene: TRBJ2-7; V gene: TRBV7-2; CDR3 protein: CASSPPPTLEEQYF; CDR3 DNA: TGTGCCAGCAGCCCACCCCCCACCTTGGAGGAGCAGTACTTC
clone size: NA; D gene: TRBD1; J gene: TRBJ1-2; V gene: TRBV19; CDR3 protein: CASSAGTGGSYGYTF; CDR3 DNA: TGTGCCAGTAGTGCCGGGACAGGGGGCAGCTATGGCTACACCTTC
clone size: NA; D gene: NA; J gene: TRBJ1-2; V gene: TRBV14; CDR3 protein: CASSQALNYGYTF; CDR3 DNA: TGTGCCAGCAGCCAGGCCCTTAACTATGGCTACACCTTC
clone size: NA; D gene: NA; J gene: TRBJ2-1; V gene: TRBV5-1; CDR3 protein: CASSFPGIANEQFF; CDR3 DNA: TGCGCCAGCAGCTTCCCAGGAATAGCGAATGAGCAGTTCTTC
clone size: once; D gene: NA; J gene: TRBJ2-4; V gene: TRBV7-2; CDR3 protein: CASSLFRQGQNIQYF; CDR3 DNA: TGTGCCAGCAGCTTATTTAGGCAGGGCCAAAACATTCAGTACTTC
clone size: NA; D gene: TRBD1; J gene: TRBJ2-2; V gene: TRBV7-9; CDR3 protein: CASSLRDRVFTGELFF; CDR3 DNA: TGTGCCAGCAGCTTAAGAGACAGGGTCTTCACCGGGGAGCTGTTTTTT
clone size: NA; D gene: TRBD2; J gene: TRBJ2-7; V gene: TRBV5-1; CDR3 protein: CASSLVWTSGDYEQYF; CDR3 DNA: TGCGCCAGCAGCTTGGTTTGGACTAGCGGGGACTACGAGCAGTACTTC
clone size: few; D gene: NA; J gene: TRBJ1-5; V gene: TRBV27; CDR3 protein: CASSFTGKGIQPQHF; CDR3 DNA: TGTGCCAGCAGTTTCACAGGAAAGGGAATTCAGCCCCAGCATTTT
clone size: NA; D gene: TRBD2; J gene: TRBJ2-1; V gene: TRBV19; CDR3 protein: CASTSGGVGYWNEQFF; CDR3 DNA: TGTGCCAGTACCAGCGGGGGGGTTGGTTATTGGAATGAGCAGTTCTTC
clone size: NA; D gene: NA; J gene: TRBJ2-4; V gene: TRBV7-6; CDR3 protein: CASTQLGQGDIQYF; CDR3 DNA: TGTGCCAGCACCCAGCTGGGCCAAGGGGACATTCAGTACTTC
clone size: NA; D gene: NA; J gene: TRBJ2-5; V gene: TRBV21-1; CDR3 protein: CASSKAPPAGGRETQYF; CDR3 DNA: TGTGCCAGCAGCAAAGCTCCGCCAGCGGGGGGGCGAGAGACCCAGTACTTC
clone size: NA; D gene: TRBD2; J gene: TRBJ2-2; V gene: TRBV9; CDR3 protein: CASSVVAGPNTGELFF; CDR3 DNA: TGTGCCAGCAGCGTAGTAGCGGGGCCTAACACCGGGGAGCTGTTTTTT
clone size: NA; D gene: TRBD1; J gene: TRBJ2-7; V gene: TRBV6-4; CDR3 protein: CASSVLPGGNYEQYF; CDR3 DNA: TGTGCCAGCAGTGTATTACCAGGGGGCAACTACGAGCAGTACTTC
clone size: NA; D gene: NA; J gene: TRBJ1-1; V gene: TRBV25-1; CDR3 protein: CASSDVLGEGSTEAFF; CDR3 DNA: TGTGCCAGCAGTGATGTGCTTGGCGAGGGTAGCACTGAAGCTTTCTTT
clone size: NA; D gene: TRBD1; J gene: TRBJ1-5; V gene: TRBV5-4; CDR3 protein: CASSNRGSGSNQPQHF; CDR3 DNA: TGTGCCAGCAGTAACAGGGGTTCGGGTAGCAATCAGCCCCAGCATTTT
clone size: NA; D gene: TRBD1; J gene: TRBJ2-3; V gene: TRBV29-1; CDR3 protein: CSVERNTGDLTDTQYF; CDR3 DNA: TGCAGCGTTGAAAGAAACACAGGGGATTTGACAGATACGCAGTATTTT
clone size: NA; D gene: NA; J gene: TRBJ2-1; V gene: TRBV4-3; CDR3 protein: CASSQASRDNEQFF; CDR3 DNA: TGCGCCAGCAGCCAAGCCTCCAGGGACAATGAGCAGTTCTTC
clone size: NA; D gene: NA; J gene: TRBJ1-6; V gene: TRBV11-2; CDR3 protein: CASSLGHLSPKLIPLHF; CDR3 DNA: TGTGCCAGCAGCTTAGGACACCTATCTCCTAAGCTGATCCCCCTCCACTTT
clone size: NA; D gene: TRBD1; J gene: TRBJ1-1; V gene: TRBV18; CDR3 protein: CASSPGQGLSEAFF; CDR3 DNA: TGTGCCAGCTCACCAGGACAGGGCCTTTCTGAAGCTTTCTTT
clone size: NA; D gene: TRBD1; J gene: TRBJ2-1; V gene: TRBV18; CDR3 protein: CASSRDRGDYNEQFF; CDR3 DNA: TGTGCCAGCTCACGAGACAGGGGAGACTACAATGAGCAGTTCTTC
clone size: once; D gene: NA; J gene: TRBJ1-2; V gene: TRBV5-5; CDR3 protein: CASSSDPAGAAGYTF; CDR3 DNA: TGTGCCAGCAGCTCGGACCCGGCGGGGGCTGCTGGCTACACCTTC
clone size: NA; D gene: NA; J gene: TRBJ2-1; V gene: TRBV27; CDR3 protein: CASNGGDEQFF; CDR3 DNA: TGTGCCAGCAACGGAGGGGATGAGCAGTTCTTC
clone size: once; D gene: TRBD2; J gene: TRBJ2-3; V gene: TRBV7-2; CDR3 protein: CASRPPGLDTDTQYF; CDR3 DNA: TGTGCCAGCAGACCCCCGGGACTAGATACAGATACGCAGTATTTT
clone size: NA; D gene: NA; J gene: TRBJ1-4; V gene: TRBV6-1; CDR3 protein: CASSETPATAEEKLFF; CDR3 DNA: TGTGCCAGCAGTGAAACGCCCGCGACAGCCGAAGAAAAACTGTTTTTT